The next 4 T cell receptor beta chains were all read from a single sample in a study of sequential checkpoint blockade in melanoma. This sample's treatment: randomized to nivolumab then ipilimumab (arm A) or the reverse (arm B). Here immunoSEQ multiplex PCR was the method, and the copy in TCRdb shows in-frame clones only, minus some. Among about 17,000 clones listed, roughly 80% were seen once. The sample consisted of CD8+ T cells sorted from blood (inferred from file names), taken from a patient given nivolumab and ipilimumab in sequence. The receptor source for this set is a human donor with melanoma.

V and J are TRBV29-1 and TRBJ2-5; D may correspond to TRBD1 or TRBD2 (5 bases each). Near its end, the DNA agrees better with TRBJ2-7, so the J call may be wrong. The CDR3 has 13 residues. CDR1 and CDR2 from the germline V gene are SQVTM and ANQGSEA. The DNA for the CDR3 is TGCAGCGTTGAAGGGCTGGGGGCCTACGAGCAGTACTTC. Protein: CSVEGLGAYEQYF.

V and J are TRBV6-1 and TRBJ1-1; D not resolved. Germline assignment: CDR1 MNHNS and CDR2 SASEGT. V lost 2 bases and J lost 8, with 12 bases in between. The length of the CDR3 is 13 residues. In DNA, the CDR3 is TGTGCCAGCAGTGAAAGTGAACAGAAAGAAGCTTTCTTT. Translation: CASSESEQKEAFF.

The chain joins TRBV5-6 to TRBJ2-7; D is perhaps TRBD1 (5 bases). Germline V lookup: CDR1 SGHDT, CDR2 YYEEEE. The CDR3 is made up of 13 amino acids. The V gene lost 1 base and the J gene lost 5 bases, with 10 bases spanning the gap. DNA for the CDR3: TGTGCCAGCAGCTTGAGGTCAGGGCACGAGCAGTACTTC. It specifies CASSLRSGHEQYF.

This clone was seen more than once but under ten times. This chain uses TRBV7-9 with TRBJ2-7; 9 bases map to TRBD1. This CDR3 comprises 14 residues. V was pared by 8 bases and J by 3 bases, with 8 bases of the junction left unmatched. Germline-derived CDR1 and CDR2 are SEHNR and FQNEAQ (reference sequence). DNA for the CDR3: TGTGCCAGCGACCGGACAGGGGTTATCTACGAGCAGTACTTC. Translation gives CASDRTGVIYEQYF.